This T cell receptor (beta chain) came from a study of shared clonotypes between healthy human individuals. The V segment lost 4 bases and the J segment 2 bases; nucleotides outside the gene matches: 3. The CDR3 runs to 14 residues. CDR1 SGHVS and CDR2 FQNEAQ come from the germline V gene. In the authors' methods: Junction-only sequences produced by ImmunoSEQ had no quality scores, so filtering differed. Method: immunoSEQ multiplex PCR; TCRdb's copy keeps in-frame clones and lacks some. Clonal size and the V and J genes are those of that table, whereas D and trimming came from the DNA. The sample includes about 2 million clones, about 94% of them seen just once. Naive CD8 cells were CD45RO-negative, positively selected for CCR7, excluding terminally differentiated effector memory CD45RA+ cells. Every donor was a Caucasian adult from Nashville, Tennessee.

The sequencing input was naive CD8+ T cells sorted from blood. The origin of this receptor is a young man in good health. The rearrangement joins TRBV7-8 to TRBJ2-7, with TRBD1 identical over 9 bases. The CDR3 protein is CASSSGQGTYEQYF. In DNA, the CDR3 is TGTGCCAGCAGCTCTGGACAGGGGACCTACGAGCAGTACTTC.